Listed here is a single T cell receptor beta chain. This clone appeared a single time. Which antigen it targets is not known. No base-level quality is on record; no much larger clone is a single base apart. The CDR3 regions of human TCRbeta chains were subjected to immunosequencing. Per the authors' processing: Repertoire TCRs were checked for matches against a reference library of SARS-CoV-2-specific TCRs that had been generated using the MIRA antigen-specificity platform. Breadth was defined as the fraction of unique TCRs that were SARS-CoV-2-associated, and depth was defined as the fraction of total T cells that were SARS-CoV-2-associated. Using the MIRA data, each spike-specific TCR was assigned both to the spike region to which the TCR was reactive and to a CD4 or CD8 class. Log10-transformed breadth and depth values were compared by one-way ANOVA with Sidak's multiple comparisons tests. The clones in this table, taken by TCRdb from immuneACCESS, are in-frame only. Not every clone is retained; where verified, under half of the shortfall comes from an unresolved V gene, and the cause of the rest is unknown. The V and J calls and clone size were taken over from that table, and D and trimming were inferred from the DNA. In this sample the table shows roughly 260,000 clones, 80% to 95% of which occur a single time. The biggest ten clones account for around 0.5% of the sample.

The sample's time point label, decoded: baseline before first vaccination. Vaccinee samples came from UK trials COV001 and COV002, including a single-blind randomized controlled phase 2/3 trial of AZD1222 (ChAdOx1 nCoV-19) in healthy adults. Trial participant PBMC samples were collected at day 0 and day 28 after the second dose for TCRbeta chain sequencing. These data come from a study of T cell responses to AZD1222 COVID-19 vaccine (dated by TCRdb to the early 2020s). For the study in its entirety: AZD1222 recipients with second doses at about 4 weeks or about 12 weeks were pooled, because spike-specific TCR depth and breadth did not differ between schedules. A total of more than 230 trial participants underwent TCR sequencing, of whom 200 to 220 received two doses of AZD1222 and approximately 25 received two doses of the MenACWY control vaccine. Trial participants were enrolled into age subgroups of 18-55, 56-69 and 70-plus years, which contained 148, 28 and 57 TCR-sequenced participants, respectively.

The CDR3 runs 14 amino acids, cysteine and phenylalanine included. Only CDR3 DNA is held: 42 bases, read in frame from base 1. V gives up 2 bases and J gives up 4 bases, and the segment between their germline ends measures 11 bases. CDR1 MNHEY and CDR2 SMNVEV are derived from the germline V gene (reference sequence). General findings and caveats noted by the study authors: After two AZD1222 doses, spike-specific TCR breadth and depth were significantly higher than at day 0 and than in MenACWY recipients. The vaccine-associated CD4 TCRs covered the entire spike protein, and the dominant responses fell in regions 160-218 and 743-854. In the small 56-69-year group, the increase in depth fell short of significance, most likely because of low power. Participants were mostly white British, with more females than males. The authors suggested clonal diversity may have been underestimated. Only a handful of AZD1222 recipients were SARS-CoV-2 seropositive at baseline, limiting conclusions about previously exposed vaccinees. Reportedly, almost half of the unique spike-specific TCRs recognized epitopes lying outside the regions that are mutated in the B.1.351 and B.1.1.7 variants. Because no day 14 peak-response samples were available, repertoires were characterized only after the peak T cell response.

Here the chain combines TRBV27 and TRBJ2-5; a weak D assignment points to TRBD1 (5 bases agree). This material consisted of peripheral blood, taken on day 0 of AZD1222 vaccination. The clonotype was recovered from an adult in good health. The DNA sequence follows: TGTGCCAGCAGTTTAAAAGGGCAGGGAGAGACCCAGTACTTC. It encodes CASSLKGQGETQYF.